The 20 T cell receptor beta chains given below trace back to one sample, sequenced in a study of blood T cell repertoires in COVID-19. Libraries were prepared by immunoSEQ multiplex PCR; TCRdb keeps only in-frame clonotypes and omits some of them. The profile shows tens of thousands of clones, over 60% of them singletons. Sequenced material: peripheral blood. Receptor source: a human donor in a cohort sampled during active COVID-19.

This clone was picked up one time. The V and J genes are TRBV20-1 and TRBJ2-5; 11 nucleotides line up with TRBD2. V lost 3 bases to trimming and J lost 1 base; unmatched junction nucleotides: 4. CDR1 is DFQATT and CDR2 is SNEGSKA in the germline V gene (reference sequence). The CDR3 loop spans 15 amino acids. The CDR3 DNA follows: TGCAGTGCTAGTCGACTAGCGGGGTTCCAAGAGACCCAGTACTTC. Translation gives CSASRLAGFQETQYF.

This chain connects TRBV11-2 to TRBJ1-1, with a weak D call TRBD1 (5 bases). This CDR3 spans 15 amino acids. Germline assignment: CDR1 SGHAT and CDR2 FQNNGV. Trimming cost V 0 bases and J 3 bases, with 11 bases left between them. The CDR3 region has the DNA TGTGCCAGCAGCTTAGACGGGGGGTGGGACACTGAAGCTTTCTTT. This gives the protein CASSLDGGWDTEAFF.

This sequence joins TRBV7-2 and TRBJ1-3; 8 nucleotides align to TRBD1. Germline V gives CDR1 SGHTA, CDR2 FQGNSA. The CDR3 spans 14 residues. Unmatched junction bases numbered 3, after V lost 5 bases and J lost 3 bases. This CDR3 is CASSPGGGGNTIYF. The CDR3, as DNA: TGTGCCAGCAGCCCAGGGGGCGGTGGAAACACCATATATTTT.

V is TRBV28 and J is TRBJ1-5; 8 positions match TRBD1. Germline CDR1 reads MDHEN; CDR2 reads SYDVKM. The CDR3 extends over 14 amino acids. V trimming: 6 bases; J trimming: 0 bases; junction bases outside the gene matches: 1. The DNA of the CDR3 is TGTGCCAGCAGGGGACAGGTTAGCAATCAGCCCCAGCATTTT. Protein sequence: CASRGQVSNQPQHF.

The V gene is TRBV2, the J gene TRBJ2-7; D is unresolved. CDR3 size: 15 residues. Germline V gene lookup returns CDR1 SNHLY and CDR2 FYNNEI. V lost 1 base, J lost 0 bases, and 10 bases lay in between. CDR3 nucleotides: TGTGCCAGCAGTGAAGACGGTTATATCTCCTACGAGCAGTACTTC. This sequence encodes CASSEDGYISYEQYF.

The gene calls are TRBV19 and TRBJ1-2; D not resolved. Trimming cost V 0 bases and J 5 bases, with 22 bases left between them. CDR1 is LNHDA, CDR2 SQIVND, per germline (reference sequence). The CDR3 consists of 18 residues. The CDR3 DNA follows: TGTGCCAGTAGTATAGATCGAGGCGGACGTTCAACGGGGTATGGCTACACCTTC. This translates into CASSIDRGGRSTGYGYTF.

This clone was seen just once. The rearrangement links TRBV29-1 to TRBJ2-1; 8 bases are a match to TRBD2. The CDR3 totals 14 residues. The junction had 6 bases not matched to a gene; V was cut back by 7 bases and J by 1 base. Germline values: CDR1 SQVTM, CDR2 ANQGSEA. In DNA, the CDR3 is TGCAGCGCGAGGACTAGCCAGTCCTACAATGAGCAGTTCTTC. Its protein product is CSARTSQSYNEQFF.

The J gene is TRBJ1-3, the V gene TRBV9; 7 bases align to TRBD1. The V gene end was trimmed by 3 bases and the J gene end by 1 base; junction bases not matched to a gene: 4. CDR3 length equals 15 residues. Germline CDR1 and CDR2: SGDLS and YYNGEE. The CDR3 region has the DNA TGTGCCAGCAGCGGACAGGGTTTTTCTGGAAACACCATATATTTT. Its protein is CASSGQGFSGNTIYF. The full variable domain, completed using reference TRBV9 and TRBJ1-3, is DSGVTQTPKHLITATGQRVTLRCSPRSGDLSVYWYQQSLDQGLQFLIQYYNGEERAKGNILERFSAQQFPDLHSELNLSSLELGDSALYFCASSGQGFSGNTIYFGEGSWLTVV.

A remark on this clone: The sample has other DNA sequences that encode this CDR3 too. The gene calls are TRBV9 and TRBJ2-1; no clear D gene. Germline V lookup: CDR1 SGDLS, CDR2 YYNGEE. The CDR3 extends over 12 amino acids. Trimming left V 2 bases short and J 9 bases short, with 9 bases between. CDR3 loop: CASSVGSGEQFF. In nucleotides, the CDR3 is TGTGCCAGCAGCGTGGGTTCGGGTGAGCAGTTCTTC. Using reference TRBV9 and TRBJ2-1 for the parts outside the CDR3, the full variable domain is DSGVTQTPKHLITATGQRVTLRCSPRSGDLSVYWYQQSLDQGLQFLIQYYNGEERAKGNILERFSAQQFPDLHSELNLSSLELGDSALYFCASSVGSGEQFFGPGTRLTVL.

This chain's CDR3 is CASSSETSRQHIQYF. The CDR3 bases are TGTGCCAGCAGCTCAGAGACGTCCCGACAGCACATTCAGTACTTC. The chain recombines TRBV7-2 with TRBJ2-4; weak D call: TRBD1 (5 bases). The germline V gene encodes CDR1 SGHTA and CDR2 FQGNSA. V shed 4 bases and J shed 8 bases, with 18 bases lying between them. The CDR3 is 15 amino acids. The full variable domain, in which reference TRBV7-2 and TRBJ2-4 provide the parts outside the CDR3, is GAGVSQSPSNKVTEKGKDVELRCDPISGHTALYWYRQSLGQGLEFLIYFQGNSAPDKSGLPSDRFSAERTGGSVSTLTIQRTQQEDSAVYLCASSSETSRQHIQYFGAGTRLSVL.

The chain links TRBV6-2 or TRBV6-3 to TRBJ2-6; 7 positions match TRBD2. V lost 2 bases to trimming and J lost 0 bases; unmatched junction nucleotides: 4. The CDR3 contains 17 residues. Germline assignment: CDR1 MNHEY and CDR2 SVGEGT. DNA of the CDR3: TGTGCCAGCAGTTACGGGGGGGTTCCCTCTGGGGCCAACGTCCTGACTTTC. As protein: CASSYGGVPSGANVLTF.

This clone was seen only once. The V call is TRBV7-2, the J call TRBJ2-3; tentatively, D is TRBD1 (6 bases). V gave up 1 base and J gave up 2 bases, with 10 bases separating them. This CDR3 comprises 15 residues. Germline loops: CDR1 SGHTA, CDR2 FQGNSA. CDR3 in amino acids: CASSLGTVITDTQYF. The CDR3 nucleotides read TGTGCCAGCAGCTTAGGGACAGTTATCACAGATACGCAGTATTTT.

The CDR3 sequence: CASSFSTGGGYTQYF. CDR3 nucleotides: TGTGCCAGCAGCTTTTCTACAGGGGGCGGGTATACGCAGTATTTT. The chain recombines TRBV7-2 with TRBJ2-3, with TRBD1 matching over 9 bases. CDR3 length equals 15 residues. Germline CDR1 is SGHTA and CDR2 is FQGNSA. V lost 3 bases, J lost 7 bases, and 8 bases stayed unmatched.

CDR3 coding DNA: TGTGCCACCCAGGGGGCCAACAATCAGCCCCAGCATTTT. This translates into CATQGANNQPQHF. The chain combines TRBV12-3 or TRBV12-4 with TRBJ1-5; 8 bases align to TRBD1. V gave up 10 bases and J gave up 3 bases; unmatched junction bases: 5. The CDR3 contains 13 residues.

The chain has TRBV7-2 and TRBJ2-1; a possible D gene is TRBD2 (5 bases). Trimming pared 6 bases from V and 2 bases from J, leaving 11 bases between. Germline-derived CDR1 and CDR2 are SGHTA and FQGNSA. CDR3 size: 14 residues. CDR3 nucleotides: TGTGCCAGCAGTACTAGTGCCCCCTACAATGAGCAGTTCTTC. Its translation is CASSTSAPYNEQFF.

The rearrangement uses TRBV7-8 and TRBJ2-7, with D possibly TRBD1 on 6 matching bases. Per the germline V gene, CDR1 is SGHVS and CDR2 is FQNEAQ. The CDR3 is 15 residues long. Trimming took off 2 bases at V and 3 bases at J, with 14 bases between the two ends. The CDR3: CASSLSAGVGYEQYF. As DNA, the CDR3 is TGTGCCAGCAGCTTATCGGCAGGGGTTGGCTACGAGCAGTACTTC. Drawing the rest from reference TRBV7-8 and TRBJ2-7, the complete variable domain is GAGVSQSPRYKVAKRGQDVALRCDPISGHVSLFWYQQALGQGPEFLTYFQNEAQLDKSGLPSDRFFAERPEGSVSTLKIQRTQQEDSAVYLCASSLSAGVGYEQYFGPGTRLTVT.

The rearrangement uses TRBV12-3 or TRBV12-4 and TRBJ2-7, with no clear D. Trimming pared 5 bases from V and 6 bases from J, leaving 8 bases between. The CDR3 extends over 11 amino acids. This CDR3 is CASSPLVEQYF. The CDR3 nucleotides read TGTGCCAGCAGTCCTCTAGTCGAGCAGTACTTC.

This clone has just one count. This sequence joins TRBV11-2 and TRBJ2-7; no definite D call. CDR1 is SGHAT, CDR2 FQNNGV, per germline. CDR3 size: 12 residues. V lost 3 bases, J lost 4 bases, and 7 bases lay in between. CDR3 sequence (DNA): TGTGCCAGCAGCTTCTCCGGTTACGAGCAGTACTTC. Encoded protein: CASSFSGYEQYF.

V and J are TRBV6-2 or TRBV6-3 and TRBJ2-1; 12 positions agree with TRBD2. The V segment lost 6 bases and the J segment 7 bases; nucleotides outside the gene matches: 4. The CDR3 extends over 14 amino acids. Germline CDR1 reads MNHEY; CDR2 reads SVGEGT. CDR3 coding DNA: TGTGCCAGCAGCTTAACTAGCGGGGGGAATGAGCAGTTCTTC. Translation gives CASSLTSGGNEQFF.

J is TRBJ1-2 and V is TRBV2, with TRBD1 identical over 8 bases. The V segment lost 4 bases and the J segment 4 bases; nucleotides outside the gene matches: 5. This CDR3 is built from 14 residues. The germline CDR1 and CDR2 sequences are SNHLY and FYNNEI. The CDR3, as DNA: TGTGCCAGCAGTGGGACAGGGAAAATCTATGGCTACACCTTC. It codes for CASSGTGKIYGYTF.